This T cell receptor (beta chain) was documented in a study of CD8+ T cells in alopecia areata. Whole-study findings and limits: Resident alphabeta T cells of normal skin are also sequenced in scalp samples. Patients showed less clear TCR sequence sharing than mice, possibly partly because of HLA diversity. Compared with normal scalp, lesional scalp had higher clonality and more expanded CD8+ clones.

RNA extraction and reverse transcription yielded cDNA as sequencing template. Profiled with immunoSEQ multiplex PCR; TCRdb holds only in-frame clones, not every one. Here the sample spans 100,000 to 150,000 clones, approximately 47% being singletons. From PBMCs, CD4+ and CD8+ T cells were sorted. A remark on this clone: Its target is not known.

The CDR3 has 15 amino acids. V gave up 0 bases and J gave up 3 bases, with 8 bases separating them. CDR1 and CDR2 from the germline V gene are MNHEY and SVGAGI. This sequence was found in a human donor with alopecia areata. Sequencing used NKG2D-low CD8+ T cells sorted from blood. The V gene is TRBV6-5, the J gene TRBJ1-4; D possibly corresponds to TRBD1 (5 bases). The CDR3 nucleotides read TGTGCCAGCAGTTACTCGCTGGGGGCTAATGAAAAACTGTTTTTT. Translating it yields CASSYSLGANEKLFF.